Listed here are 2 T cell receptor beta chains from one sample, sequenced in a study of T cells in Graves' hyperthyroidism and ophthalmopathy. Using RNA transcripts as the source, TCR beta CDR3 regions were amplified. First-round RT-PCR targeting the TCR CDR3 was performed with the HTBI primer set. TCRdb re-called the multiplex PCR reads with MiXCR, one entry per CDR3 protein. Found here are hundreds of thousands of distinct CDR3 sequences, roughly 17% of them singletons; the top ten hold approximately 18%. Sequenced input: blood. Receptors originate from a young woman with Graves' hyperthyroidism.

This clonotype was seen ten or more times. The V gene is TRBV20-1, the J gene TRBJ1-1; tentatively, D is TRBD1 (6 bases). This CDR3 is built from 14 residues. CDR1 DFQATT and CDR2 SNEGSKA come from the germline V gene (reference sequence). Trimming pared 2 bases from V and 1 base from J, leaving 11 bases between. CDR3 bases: TGCAGTGCTAGACTTCAGGGGACGAACACTGAAGCTTTCTTT. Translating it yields CSARLQGTNTEAFF.

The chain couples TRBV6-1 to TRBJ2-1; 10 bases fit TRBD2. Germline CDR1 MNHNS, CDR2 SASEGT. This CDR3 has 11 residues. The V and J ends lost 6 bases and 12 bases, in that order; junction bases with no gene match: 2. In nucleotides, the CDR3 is TGTGCCAGCAGGGCTAGCGGGGGGCAGTTCTTC. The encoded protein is CASRASGGQFF.